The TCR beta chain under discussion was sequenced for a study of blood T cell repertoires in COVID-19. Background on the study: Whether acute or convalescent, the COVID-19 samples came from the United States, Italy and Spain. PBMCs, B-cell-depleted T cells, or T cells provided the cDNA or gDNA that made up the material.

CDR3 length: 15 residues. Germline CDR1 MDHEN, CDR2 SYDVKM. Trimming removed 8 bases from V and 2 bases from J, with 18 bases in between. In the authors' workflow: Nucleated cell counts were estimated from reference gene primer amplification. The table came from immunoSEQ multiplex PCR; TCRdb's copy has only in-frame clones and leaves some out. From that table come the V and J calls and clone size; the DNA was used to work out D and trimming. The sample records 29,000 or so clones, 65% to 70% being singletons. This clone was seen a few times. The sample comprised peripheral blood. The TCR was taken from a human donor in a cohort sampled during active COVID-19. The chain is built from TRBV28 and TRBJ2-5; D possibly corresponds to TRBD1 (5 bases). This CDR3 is CASALRASGQETQYF. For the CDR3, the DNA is TGTGCCAGCGCGCTTAGGGCGTCAGGGCAAGAGACCCAGTACTTC.